This entry lists 10 T cell receptor beta chains sequenced from one sample in a study of blood T cell repertoires in COVID-19. The repertoire was sequenced with immunoSEQ multiplex PCR; TCRdb's copy has only in-frame clones and lacks some. Among 200,000 or so clones listed, roughly 80% were seen once. Sequencing was performed on peripheral blood. These receptor sequences come from a man aged 55 to 70 with COVID-19, enrolled during active disease.

The chain uses TRBV5-6 and TRBJ2-3, with TRBD2 identical over 7 bases. V trimming: 4 bases; J trimming: 1 base; junction bases outside the gene matches: 9. This CDR3 region has 16 residues. Germline CDR1 reads SGHDT; CDR2 reads YYEEEE. The DNA of the CDR3 is TGTGCCAGCAGCCCGCGGACTAGAACACGCACAGATACGCAGTATTTT. This encodes CASSPRTRTRTDTQYF. Supplemented by reference TRBV5-6 and TRBJ2-3, the full variable domain reads DAGVTQSPTHLIKTRGQQVTLRCSPKSGHDTVSWYQQALGQGPQFIFQYYEEEERQRGNFPDRFSGHQFPNYSSELNVNALLLGDSALYLCASSPRTRTRTDTQYFGPGTRLTVL.

The chain joins TRBV7-6 to TRBJ1-5; 10 nucleotides align to TRBD1. Germline CDR1 is SGHVS and CDR2 is FNYEAQ. The CDR3 is 14 amino acids. J gave up 6 bases and V 5 bases, and 4 bases lay outside the gene matches. CDR3 loop: CASSATGGTQPQHF. As DNA, the CDR3 is TGTGCCAGCAGCGCGACAGGGGGCACTCAGCCCCAGCATTTT.

The CDR3 reads CASSLSGSETADTQYF. The CDR3 DNA sequence: TGTGCCAGCAGCCTGAGCGGGAGCGAAACGGCCGATACGCAGTATTTT. The chain has TRBV3-1 (or the pseudogene TRBV3-2) and TRBJ2-3; 8 nucleotides align to TRBD2. This CDR3 has 16 amino acids. CDR1 is LGHDT and CDR2 is YNNKEL in the germline V gene (reference sequence). Trimming took 4 bases from V and 6 from J; bases not matched to a gene: 12.

The chain joins TRBV29-1 to TRBJ2-2; 9 bases agree with TRBD1. This CDR3 has 14 amino acids. After removal of 8 bases from V and 5 bases from J, the junction contained 9 bases not matched to a gene. Germline V lookup: CDR1 SQVTM, CDR2 ANQGSEA. In DNA form, the CDR3 reads TGCAGCTCCAGGACAGGGGTCAATACCGGGGAGCTGTTTTTT. The encoded protein is CSSRTGVNTGELFF.

The chain is built from TRBV11-2 and TRBJ1-1; D is possibly TRBD1 (6 bases). The CDR3 totals 15 residues. Trimming cost V 0 bases and J 4 bases, with 12 bases left between them. Germline V lookup: CDR1 SGHAT, CDR2 FQNNGV. CDR3 region: CASSLDPGDGTEAFF. The DNA of the CDR3 is TGTGCCAGCAGCTTAGATCCAGGGGACGGCACTGAAGCTTTCTTT.

The chain uses TRBV19 and TRBJ1-5; D is unresolved. The CDR3 length is 12 residues. CDR1 is LNHDA, CDR2 SQIVND, per germline (reference sequence). Trimming stripped 2 bases from V and 9 bases from J, with 8 bases between. DNA of the CDR3: TGTGCCAGTAGTATATACGGGATGCCCCAGCATTTT. Residues: CASSIYGMPQHF.

V gene TRBV10-3 combines with J gene TRBJ1-6; 7 bases line up with TRBD1. The trim removed 10 bases at V and 0 bases at J, leaving 3 bases unmatched. CDR3 size: 14 residues. Per germline, CDR1 ENHRY and CDR2 SYGVKD. The CDR3 sequence is CATWDSSYNSPLHF. The DNA of the CDR3 is TGTGCCACCTGGGACAGCTCCTATAATTCACCCCTCCACTTT.

The V call is TRBV6-5, the J call TRBJ2-7; D is possibly TRBD2 (7 bases). The V end was cut by 6 bases, the J end by 1 base, with 13 bases between. The CDR3 loop spans 14 amino acids. Germline lookup yields CDR1 MNHEY and CDR2 SVGAGI. This chain's CDR3 is CASSVGGASYEQYF. In DNA form, the CDR3 reads TGTGCCAGCAGCGTTGGGGGGGCGTCCTACGAGCAGTACTTC.

V and J are TRBV7-2 and TRBJ1-4; 9 bases agree with TRBD1. Looked up from germline, CDR1 is SGHTA and CDR2 is FQGNSA. The ends lost 4 bases at V and 8 bases at J; junction bases unmatched: 5. This CDR3 contains 14 residues. CDR3 nucleotides: TGTGCCAGCAGCTCGGACAGGGGACAGGAAAAACTGTTTTTT. It is translated as CASSSDRGQEKLFF.

This chain joins TRBV2 and TRBJ1-6, with 9 bases matching TRBD1. V lost 5 bases, J lost 8 bases, and 4 bases stayed unmatched. This CDR3 region has 14 residues. Germline CDR1 is SNHLY and CDR2 is FYNNEI. CDR3 residues: CASSSGTGYSPLHF. The CDR3 bases are TGTGCCAGCAGTTCCGGGACAGGGTATTCACCCCTCCACTTT.